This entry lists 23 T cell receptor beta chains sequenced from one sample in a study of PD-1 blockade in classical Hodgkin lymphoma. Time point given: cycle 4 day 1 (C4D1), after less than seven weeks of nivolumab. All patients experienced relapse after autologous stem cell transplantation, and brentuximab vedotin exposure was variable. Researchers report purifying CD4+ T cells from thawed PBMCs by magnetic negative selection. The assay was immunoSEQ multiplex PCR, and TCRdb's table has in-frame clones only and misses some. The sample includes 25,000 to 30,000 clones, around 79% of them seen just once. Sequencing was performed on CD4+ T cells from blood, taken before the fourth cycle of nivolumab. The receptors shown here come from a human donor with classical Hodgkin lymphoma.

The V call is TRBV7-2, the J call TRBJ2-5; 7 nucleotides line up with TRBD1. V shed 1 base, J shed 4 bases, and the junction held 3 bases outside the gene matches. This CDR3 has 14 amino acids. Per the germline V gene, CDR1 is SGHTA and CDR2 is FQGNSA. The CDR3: CASSLVTGAETQYF. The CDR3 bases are TGTGCCAGCAGCTTAGTTACAGGGGCAGAGACCCAGTACTTC.

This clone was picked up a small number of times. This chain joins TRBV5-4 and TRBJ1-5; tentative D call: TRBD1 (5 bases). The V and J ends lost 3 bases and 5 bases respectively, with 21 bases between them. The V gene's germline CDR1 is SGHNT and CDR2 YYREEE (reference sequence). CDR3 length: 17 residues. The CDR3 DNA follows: TGTGCCAGCAGCTATGGGCAGGGACGGGGCCGGGATCAGCCCCAGCATTTT. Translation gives CASSYGQGRGRDQPQHF.

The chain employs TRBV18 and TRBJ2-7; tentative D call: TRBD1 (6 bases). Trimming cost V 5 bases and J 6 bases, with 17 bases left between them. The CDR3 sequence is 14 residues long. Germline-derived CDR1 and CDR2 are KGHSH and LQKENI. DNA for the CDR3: TGTGCCAGCTCAGCCCAAACCGGGACACTCGAGCAGTACTTC. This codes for CASSAQTGTLEQYF.

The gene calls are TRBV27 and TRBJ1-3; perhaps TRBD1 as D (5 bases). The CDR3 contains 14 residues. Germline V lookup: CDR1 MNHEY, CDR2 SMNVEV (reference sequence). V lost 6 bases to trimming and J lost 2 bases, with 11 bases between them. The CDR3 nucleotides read TGTGCCAGCAGCCGCACAGGAACTGGAAACACCATATATTTT. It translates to CASSRTGTGNTIYF.

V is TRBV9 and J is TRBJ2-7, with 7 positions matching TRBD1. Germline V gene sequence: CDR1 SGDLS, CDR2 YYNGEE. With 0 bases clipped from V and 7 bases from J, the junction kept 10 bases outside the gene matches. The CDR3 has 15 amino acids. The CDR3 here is CASSVGWQGVFEQYF. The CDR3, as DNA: TGTGCCAGCAGCGTAGGGTGGCAGGGGGTTTTTGAGCAGTACTTC.

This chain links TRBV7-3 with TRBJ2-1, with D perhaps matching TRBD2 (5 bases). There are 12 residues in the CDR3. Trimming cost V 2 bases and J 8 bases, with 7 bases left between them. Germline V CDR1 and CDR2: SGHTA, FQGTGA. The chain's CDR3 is CASSLEGYEQFF. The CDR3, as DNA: TGTGCCAGCAGCTTAGAGGGATATGAGCAGTTCTTC.

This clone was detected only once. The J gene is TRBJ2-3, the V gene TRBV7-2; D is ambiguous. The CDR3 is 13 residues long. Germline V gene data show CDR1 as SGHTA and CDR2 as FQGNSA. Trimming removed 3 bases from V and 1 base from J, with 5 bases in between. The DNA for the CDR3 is TGTGCCAGCAGCTTTCAGCGCACAGATACGCAGTATTTT. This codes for CASSFQRTDTQYF.

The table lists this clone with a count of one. The CDR3 DNA sequence: TGTGCCAGCAGCTTGAAGATACCCACCGGGGCCAACGTCCTGACTTTC. This translates into CASSLKIPTGANVLTF. The chain carries TRBV6-6 and TRBJ2-6; no definite D call. This CDR3 spans 16 amino acids. Trimming pared 6 bases from V and 4 bases from J, leaving 16 bases between. Germline assignment: CDR1 MNHNY and CDR2 SVGAGI (reference sequence).

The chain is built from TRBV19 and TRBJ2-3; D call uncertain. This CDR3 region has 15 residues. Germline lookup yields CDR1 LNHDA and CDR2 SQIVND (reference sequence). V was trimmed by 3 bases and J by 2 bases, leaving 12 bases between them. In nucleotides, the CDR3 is TGTGCCAGTAGTATGATCAACGGCTACACAGATACGCAGTATTTT. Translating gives CASSMINGYTDTQYF. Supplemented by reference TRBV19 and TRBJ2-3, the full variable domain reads DGGITQSPKYLFRKEGQNVTLSCEQNLNHDAMYWYRQDPGQGLRLIYYSQIVNDFQKGDIAEGYSVSREKKESFPLTVTSAQKNPTAFYLCASSMINGYTDTQYFGPGTRLTVL.

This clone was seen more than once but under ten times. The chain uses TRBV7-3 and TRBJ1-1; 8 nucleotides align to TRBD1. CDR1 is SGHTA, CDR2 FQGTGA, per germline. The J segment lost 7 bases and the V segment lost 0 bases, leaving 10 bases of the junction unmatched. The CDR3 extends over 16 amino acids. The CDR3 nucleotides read TGTGCCAGCAGCTTAACCGGACAGGGACCCCGGGGTGAAGCTTTCTTT. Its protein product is CASSLTGQGPRGEAFF.

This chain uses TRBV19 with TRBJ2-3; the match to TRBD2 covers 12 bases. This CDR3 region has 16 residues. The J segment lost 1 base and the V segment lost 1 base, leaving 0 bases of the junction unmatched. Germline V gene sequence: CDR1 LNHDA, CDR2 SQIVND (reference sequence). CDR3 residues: CASSIGLAGGTDTQYF. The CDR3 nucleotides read TGTGCCAGTAGTATAGGACTAGCGGGGGGCACAGATACGCAGTATTTT.

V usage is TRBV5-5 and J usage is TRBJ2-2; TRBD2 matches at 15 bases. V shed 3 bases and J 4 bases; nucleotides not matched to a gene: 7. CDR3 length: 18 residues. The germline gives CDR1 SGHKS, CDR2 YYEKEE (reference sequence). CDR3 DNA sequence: TGTGCCAGCAGCTGGGGACTAGCGGGGGGTCGGGGCACCGGGGAGCTGTTTTTT. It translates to CASSWGLAGGRGTGELFF.

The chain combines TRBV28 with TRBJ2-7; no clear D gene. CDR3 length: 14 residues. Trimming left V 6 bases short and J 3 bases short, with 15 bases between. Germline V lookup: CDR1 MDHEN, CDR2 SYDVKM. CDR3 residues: CASSSGPLFYEQYF. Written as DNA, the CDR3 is TGTGCCAGCAGCTCCGGGCCGCTTTTCTACGAGCAGTACTTC.

The CDR3 sequence is CAWSGAELAADTQYF. In DNA, the CDR3 is TGTGCCTGGAGTGGGGCCGAACTAGCGGCAGATACGCAGTATTTT. This chain uses TRBV30 with TRBJ2-3; 8 bases align to TRBD2. The length of the CDR3 is 15 residues. V shed 1 base and J 4 bases; nucleotides not matched to a gene: 7. Per the germline V gene, CDR1 is GTSNPN and CDR2 is SVGIG (reference sequence).

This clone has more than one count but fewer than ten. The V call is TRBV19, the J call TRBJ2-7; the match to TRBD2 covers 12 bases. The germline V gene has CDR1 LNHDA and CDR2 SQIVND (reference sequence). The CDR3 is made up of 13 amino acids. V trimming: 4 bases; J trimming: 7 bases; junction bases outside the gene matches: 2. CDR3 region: CASSRLAGAEQYF. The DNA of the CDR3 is TGTGCCAGTAGTAGACTAGCGGGAGCGGAGCAGTACTTC.

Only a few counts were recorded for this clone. The CDR3 DNA sequence: TGTGCCAGCAAGAAGGGGTTGAACACTGAAGCTTTCTTT. This sequence encodes CASKKGLNTEAFF. The gene calls are TRBV6-1 and TRBJ1-1; a possible D gene is TRBD1 (5 bases). The CDR3 extends over 13 amino acids. The germline V gene encodes CDR1 MNHNS and CDR2 SASEGT. The ends were cut back, 7 bases at V and 0 bases at J, with 9 bases in the middle.

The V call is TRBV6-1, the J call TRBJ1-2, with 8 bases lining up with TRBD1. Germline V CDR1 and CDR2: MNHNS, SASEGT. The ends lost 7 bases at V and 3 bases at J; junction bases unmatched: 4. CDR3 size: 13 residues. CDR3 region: CASTGQGYYGYTF. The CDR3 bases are TGTGCCAGCACTGGACAGGGCTACTATGGCTACACCTTC.

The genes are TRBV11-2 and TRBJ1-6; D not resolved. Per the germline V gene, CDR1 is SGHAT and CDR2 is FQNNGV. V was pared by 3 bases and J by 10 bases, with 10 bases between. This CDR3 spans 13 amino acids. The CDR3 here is CASSLVGESPLHF. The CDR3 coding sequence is TGTGCCAGCAGCTTGGTAGGAGAATCACCCCTCCACTTT.

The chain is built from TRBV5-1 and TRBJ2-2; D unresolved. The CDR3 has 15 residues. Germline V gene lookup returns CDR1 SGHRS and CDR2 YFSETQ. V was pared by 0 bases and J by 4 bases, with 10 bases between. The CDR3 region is CASSLGGTSTGELFF. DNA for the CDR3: TGCGCCAGCAGCTTGGGCGGCACATCCACCGGGGAGCTGTTTTTT.

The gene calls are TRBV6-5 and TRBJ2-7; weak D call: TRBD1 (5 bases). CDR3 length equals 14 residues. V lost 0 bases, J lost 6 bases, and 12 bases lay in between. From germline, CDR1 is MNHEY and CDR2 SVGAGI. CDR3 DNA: TGTGCCAGCAGTTACTCCGAAGCAGGGATCGAGCAGTACTTC. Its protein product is CASSYSEAGIEQYF.

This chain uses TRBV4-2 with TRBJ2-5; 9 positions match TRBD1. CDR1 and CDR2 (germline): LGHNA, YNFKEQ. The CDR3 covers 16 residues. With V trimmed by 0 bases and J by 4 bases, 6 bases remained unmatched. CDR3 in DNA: TGTGCCAGCAGCCAAGATCCGGGACAGGGTGGAGAGACCCAGTACTTC. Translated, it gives CASSQDPGQGGETQYF.

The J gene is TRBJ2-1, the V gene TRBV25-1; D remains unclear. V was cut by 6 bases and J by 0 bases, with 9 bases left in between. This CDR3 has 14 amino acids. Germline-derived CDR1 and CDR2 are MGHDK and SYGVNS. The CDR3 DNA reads TGTGCCAGCAGCAAGGTTAGCTCCTACAATGAGCAGTTCTTC. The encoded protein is CASSKVSSYNEQFF.

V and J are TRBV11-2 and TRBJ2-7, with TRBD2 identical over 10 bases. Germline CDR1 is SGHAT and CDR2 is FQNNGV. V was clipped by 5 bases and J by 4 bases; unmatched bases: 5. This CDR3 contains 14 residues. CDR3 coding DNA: TGTGCCAGCAGCCTAACTAGCGGGGTGTACGAGCAGTACTTC. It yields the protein CASSLTSGVYEQYF.